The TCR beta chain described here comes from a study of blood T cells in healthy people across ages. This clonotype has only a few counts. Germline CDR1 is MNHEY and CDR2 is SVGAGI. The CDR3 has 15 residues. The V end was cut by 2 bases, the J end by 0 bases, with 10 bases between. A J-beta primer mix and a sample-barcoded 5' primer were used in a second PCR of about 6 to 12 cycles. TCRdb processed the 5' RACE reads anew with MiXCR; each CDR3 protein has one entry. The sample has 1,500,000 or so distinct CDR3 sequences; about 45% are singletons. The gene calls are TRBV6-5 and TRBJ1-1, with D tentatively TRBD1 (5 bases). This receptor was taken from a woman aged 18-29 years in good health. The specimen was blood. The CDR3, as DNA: TGTGCCAGCAGTTACGAGCAAGGGGTGAACACTGAAGCTTTCTTT. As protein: CASSYEQGVNTEAFF.